The present entry profiles one TCR beta chain with its context. The sample comes from a study of control samples from healthy donors and cancer patients. The assay was immunoSEQ multiplex PCR, and TCRdb's table has in-frame clones only and misses some. Of approximately 86,000 clones in the sample, under 90% were seen once. The V end lost 8 bases, the J end lost 1 base, and 11 bases lay between the germline ends. Per germline, CDR1 SGHTA and CDR2 FQGNSA. The CDR3 totals 13 residues. J is TRBJ1-1 and V is TRBV7-2, with D perhaps TRBD1 (5 bases). The TCR sequence derives from a woman in her thirties or forties in good health. Sequenced input: blood. The CDR3: CASRHDRNTEAFF. CDR3 nucleotides: TGTGCCAGCCGCCATGACAGGAACACTGAAGCTTTCTTT.